These 14 T cell receptor beta chains originate from one sample sequenced in a study of blood T cell repertoires in COVID-19. TCRdb's table, derived via immunoSEQ multiplex PCR, lists solely in-frame clones and lacks some. The sample yields over 150,000 clones, approximately 84% seen once. The specimen sequenced was peripheral blood. These receptors were obtained from a man between 18 and 29 years old with active or convalescent COVID-19.

V usage is TRBV12-3 or TRBV12-4 and J usage is TRBJ1-4; no definite D call. This CDR3 spans 13 amino acids. The V end was cut by 4 bases, the J end by 7 bases, with 10 bases between. The CDR3 sequence is CASSSRGSEKLFF. The DNA for the CDR3 is TGTGCCAGCAGTTCCCGTGGGAGTGAAAAACTGTTTTTT.

V gene TRBV13 combines with J gene TRBJ1-6; TRBD1 matches 7 bases. The V segment lost 4 bases and the J segment 17 bases; nucleotides outside the gene matches: 14. The length of the CDR3 is 14 residues. CDR1 and CDR2 from the germline V gene are PRHDT and FYEKMQ (reference sequence). CDR3 amino acids: CASSSLRQGVPVHF. Here the CDR3 DNA reads TGTGCCAGCAGCTCCCTGAGGCAGGGGGTACCAGTCCACTTT.

The chain couples TRBV20-1 to TRBJ2-5; a weak D match, TRBD2 (5 bases). The CDR3 runs to 15 residues. The V end lost 3 bases, the J end lost 5 bases, and 19 bases lay between the germline ends. Per the germline V gene, CDR1 is DFQATT and CDR2 is SNEGSKA (reference sequence). The CDR3 reads CSASWLALRAETQYF. CDR3 in DNA: TGCAGTGCTAGTTGGTTAGCGCTGAGGGCGGAGACCCAGTACTTC.

The gene calls are TRBV28 and TRBJ1-6; TRBD1 is a possible D gene (6 bases). V lost 4 bases and J 0 bases, leaving 16 bases between the germline ends. This CDR3 is 18 amino acids long. Germline V gene lookup returns CDR1 MDHEN and CDR2 SYDVKM. The CDR3 protein is CASSSPARQDSYNSPLHF. CDR3 DNA: TGTGCCAGCAGTTCACCCGCCCGACAGGACTCCTATAATTCACCCCTCCACTTT.

The chain couples TRBV19 to TRBJ2-5, with 7 bases lining up with TRBD1. CDR3 length equals 16 residues. The trim removed 7 bases at V and 2 bases at J, leaving 13 bases unmatched. Germline values: CDR1 LNHDA, CDR2 SQIVND (reference sequence). CDR3 protein: CASKTQRQGGQETQYF. CDR3 in DNA: TGTGCCAGTAAAACGCAACGACAGGGTGGACAAGAGACCCAGTACTTC.

The chain recombines TRBV7-3 with TRBJ2-1; D not resolved. CDR1 is SGHTA and CDR2 is FQGTGA in the germline V gene. Trimming left V 3 bases short and J 4 bases short, with 7 bases between. The CDR3 contains 13 residues. CDR3 nucleotides: TGTGCCAGCAGCTTCACCAGTTACAATGAGCAGTTCTTC. As protein: CASSFTSYNEQFF. Supplemented by reference TRBV7-3 and TRBJ2-1, the full variable domain reads GAGVSQTPSNKVTEKGKYVELRCDPISGHTALYWYRQSLGQGPEFLIYFQGTGAADDSGLPNDRFFAVRPEGSVSTLKIQRTERGDSAVYLCASSFTSYNEQFFGPGTRLTVL.

V is TRBV18 and J is TRBJ1-5; no reliable D call. Germline V gives CDR1 KGHSH, CDR2 LQKENI. There are 16 residues in the CDR3. The V and J ends lost 5 bases and 0 bases respectively, with 14 bases between them. CDR3 amino acids: CASSFAQANSNQPQHF. CDR3 bases: TGTGCCAGCTCATTTGCGCAGGCTAATAGCAATCAGCCCCAGCATTTT.

This clone was observed once. The chain recombines TRBV5-6 with TRBJ2-7; D gene ambiguous. V was clipped by 1 base and J by 3 bases, with 8 bases between them. This CDR3 has 13 residues. Germline lookup yields CDR1 SGHDT and CDR2 YYEEEE. In nucleotides, the CDR3 is TGTGCCAGCAGCTTGTGGCAGGACTACGAGCAGTACTTC. It is translated as CASSLWQDYEQYF.

The J gene is TRBJ1-6, the V gene TRBV2; a possible D gene is TRBD1 (5 bases). The V end lost 0 bases, the J end lost 5 bases, and 8 bases lay between the germline ends. Germline V lookup: CDR1 SNHLY, CDR2 FYNNEI. CDR3 length: 15 residues. The DNA of the CDR3 is TGTGCCAGCAGTGAAGCCAGGGCAAATAATTCACCCCTCCACTTT. Its translation is CASSEARANNSPLHF.

In this sample, this clone turned up a few times. The J gene is TRBJ2-3, the V gene TRBV5-4, with 7 bases aligning to TRBD1. The V and J ends lost 4 bases and 3 bases, in that order; junction bases with no gene match: 8. Germline CDR1 SGHNT, CDR2 YYREEE (reference sequence). The CDR3 consists of 15 residues. The CDR3, as DNA: TGTGCCAGCAGCCGACAGGGCTTGGGAACAGATACGCAGTATTTT. Translation gives CASSRQGLGTDTQYF.

This chain uses TRBV5-1 with TRBJ1-1, with 7 bases that match TRBD1. V lost 1 base and J lost 5; bases outside the gene matches: 8. There are 15 residues in the CDR3. Germline V gene sequence: CDR1 SGHRS, CDR2 YFSETQ. The CDR3 bases are TGCGCCAGCAGCTTGTGGACAGGACTGGCGACTGAAGCTTTCTTT. Translation: CASSLWTGLATEAFF.

CDR3 sequence reads: CASSYREGGNSPLHF. The CDR3 nucleotides read TGTGCCAGCAGCTATAGGGAGGGGGGAAATTCACCCCTCCACTTT. This chain links TRBV5-4 with TRBJ1-6; D perhaps matches TRBD1 (6 bases). The CDR3 spans 15 residues. V was cut by 3 bases and J by 7 bases, with 14 bases left in between. Germline loops: CDR1 SGHNT, CDR2 YYREEE (reference sequence).

The rearrangement uses TRBV28 and TRBJ1-1; 12 positions match TRBD1. V lost 6 bases, J lost 1 base, and 12 bases stayed unmatched. The CDR3 runs 18 residues. Germline values: CDR1 MDHEN, CDR2 SYDVKM. The CDR3 reads CASRPLGTGGPSNTEAFF. CDR3 in DNA: TGTGCCAGCAGACCTTTAGGGACAGGGGGCCCGTCGAACACTGAAGCTTTCTTT. Full variable domain (remainder filled in from reference TRBV28 and TRBJ1-1): DVKVTQSSRYLVKRTGEKVFLECVQDMDHENMFWYRQDPGLGLRLIYFSYDVKMKEKGDIPEGYSVSREKKERFSLILESASTNQTSMYLCASRPLGTGGPSNTEAFFGQGTRLTVV.

This clone was recorded a few times. At one boundary the junction diverges from the germline segment, which might be a read error. This chain links TRBV7-9 with TRBJ1-4, with D perhaps matching TRBD1 (6 bases). The CDR3 has 14 amino acids. Germline V gives CDR1 SEHNR, CDR2 FQNEAQ (reference sequence). CDR3 region: CASTLTGINEKLFF. The DNA of the CDR3 is TGTGCCAGCACCTTAACAGGGATCAATGAAAAACTGTTTTTT. Full variable domain (outside the CDR3, taken from reference TRBV7-9 and TRBJ1-4): DTGVSQNPRHKITKRGQNVTFRCDPISEHNRLYWYRQTLGQGPEFLTYFQNEAQLEKSRLLSDRFSAERPKGSFSTLEIQRTEQGDSAMYLCASTLTGINEKLFFGSGTQLSVL.